This T cell receptor beta chain was sequenced in a study of T cells in Graves' hyperthyroidism and ophthalmopathy. Study information: Peripheral blood specimens were obtained at initial diagnosis, prior to any treatment.

V was trimmed by 5 bases and J by 13 bases, leaving 14 bases between them. CDR1 is MNHNS and CDR2 is SASEGT in the germline V gene. CDR3 size: 11 residues. It was RNA transcripts that yielded the amplified TCR beta CDR3 regions. An initial round of RT-PCR targeting the TCR CDR3 relied on the HTBI primer set. TCRdb itself ran the multiplex PCR reads through MiXCR, one entry per CDR3 protein. The table includes about 640,000 distinct CDR3 sequences, under 25% detected once. This clonotype was recorded a few times. The TCR comes from a man aged 30 to 39 with Graves' ophthalmopathy. Sequencing was done on a sample of blood. This rearrangement joins TRBV6-1 to TRBJ2-5, with unresolved D. The CDR3 DNA sequence: TGTGCCAGCAGTTATAGGCAGGTTACGTACTTC. As protein: CASSYRQVTYF.